This T cell receptor beta chain was sequenced in a study of blood T cell repertoires in COVID-19. The overall study: Acute-phase and convalescent COVID-19 samples originated in the United States, Italy and Spain.

The CDR3 runs 14 residues. Looked up from germline, CDR1 is MNHEY and CDR2 is SVGAGI. This clone came up once. A junction boundary mismatches the germline segment, possibly from a read error. Using immunoSEQ multiplex PCR, the repertoire was profiled, and TCRdb retains in-frame clones only, with some absent. Of fewer than 350,000 clones listed, approximately 88% are singletons. Participants were aged about 18 to 95 years, lived in 25 or so US areas, and enrolled virtually. The TCR sequence derives from a man aged 60 to 69 who had recovered from COVID-19. This chain uses TRBV6-5 with TRBJ2-7; D is uncertain. The specimen sequenced was PBMCs or T cells enriched from blood (not recorded which). The CDR3 coding sequence is TGTGCCAGCAGACGTAGCTCAGCCAACTACGAGCATTCCTTC. Encoded protein: CASRRSSANYEHSF.